One and the same sample provided the 26 T cell receptor beta chains below, sequenced in a study of cytomegalovirus exposure and HLA in healthy donors. It was with 60 Vbeta and 13 Jbeta primers that the PCR ran. Only in-frame clones appear in the TCRdb table, and some are missing; sequencing was by immunoSEQ multiplex PCR. The sample shows around 200,000 clones, 80% to 90% of them seen only once. The sequenced sample was PBMCs. The receptors derive from a girl aged 2 to 9 in good health and CMV-seropositive.

The V gene is TRBV4-2, the J gene TRBJ2-1; no definite D call. CDR3 length: 14 amino acids. Germline CDR1 reads LGHNA; CDR2 reads YNFKEQ. Between the trimmed V and J ends, which lost 5 bases and 7 bases, there was a span of 15 bases. The CDR3 region has the DNA TGTGCCAGCAGCTCCCCCCCGCTCTATAATGAGCAGTTCTTC. This codes for CASSSPPLYNEQFF.

This rearrangement joins TRBV21-1 to TRBJ1-5; TRBD1 is the table's D call and was not checked against the DNA. TRBV21-1 is classified as a pseudogene. This CDR3 spans 23 amino acids. Here the CDR3 reads CASSKAVTSQGQVKKNSNQPQHF. CDR3 nucleotide sequence: TGTGCCAGCAGCAAAGCCGTAACGTCGCAGGGACAGGTGAAAAAAAATAGCAATCAGCCCCAGCATTTT.

This clone occurred a few times. This sample also contains other DNA sequences that code for the same CDR3. V gene TRBV30 combines with J gene TRBJ1-5; tentatively, D is TRBD1 (6 bases). Germline V CDR1 and CDR2: GTSNPN, SVGIG (reference sequence). Trimming removed 3 bases from V and 1 base from J, with 10 bases in between. This CDR3 has 14 amino acids. DNA of the CDR3: TGTGCCTGGAGCGACACAGGGAGCAATCAGCCCCAGCATTTT. Encoded protein: CAWSDTGSNQPQHF.

V usage is TRBV4-1 and J usage is TRBJ1-1; TRBD1 matches at 7 bases. The CDR3 length is 15 residues. Germline CDR1 and CDR2: MGHRA and YSYEKL. The ends lost 2 bases at V and 10 bases at J; junction bases unmatched: 13. The CDR3 DNA is TGCGCCAGCAGCCAACCCCGGGGGCAGGGGGGCCGAGCTTTCTTT. Its translation is CASSQPRGQGGRAFF.

The chain joins TRBV19 to TRBJ1-2; maybe TRBD1 (5 bases). Trimming removed 3 bases from V and 11 bases from J, with 16 bases in between. The CDR3 length is 13 residues. The germline CDR1 and CDR2 sequences are LNHDA and SQIVND (reference sequence). CDR3 nucleotide sequence: TGTGCCAGTAGTATCGCTTCGACAGCCTTATACACCTTC. It yields the protein CASSIASTALYTF.

The chain uses TRBV5-5 and TRBJ1-5; 9 bases fit TRBD1. This CDR3 has 15 amino acids. Germline V gene lookup returns CDR1 SGHKS and CDR2 YYEKEE (reference sequence). Trimming at V came to 4 bases and at J to 3 bases, leaving 5 bases not matched to a gene. The CDR3 is CASSPGTGNNQPQHF. DNA for the CDR3: TGTGCCAGCAGCCCGGGGACAGGGAACAATCAGCCCCAGCATTTT.

The V gene is TRBV6-1, the J gene TRBJ2-3; perhaps TRBD1 as D (6 bases). CDR3 length: 16 residues. Germline CDR1 MNHNS, CDR2 SASEGT. Trimming stripped 1 base from V and 0 bases from J, with 11 bases between. CDR3 amino acids: CASSEVPGVSTDTQYF. The CDR3 DNA is TGTGCCAGCAGTGAAGTTCCAGGGGTAAGCACAGATACGCAGTATTTT.

The chain has TRBV6-1 and TRBJ1-2; weak D call: TRBD1 (6 bases). V lost 6 bases and J 4 bases, leaving 6 bases between the germline ends. Germline V gene sequence: CDR1 MNHNS, CDR2 SASEGT. The CDR3 extends over 11 amino acids. CDR3 amino acids: CASRDSYGYTF. Here the CDR3 DNA reads TGTGCCAGCAGGGACAGCTATGGCTACACCTTC.

For this clone: As the CDR3 is not closed by the conserved phenylalanine or tryptophan, this likely results from a read error. It is unclear where the CDR3 begins or ends on the DNA, so no DNA is shown, and the CDR3 is as TCRdb lists it. The chain recombines TRBV2 with TRBJ1-2. Germline V gene data show CDR1 as SNHLY and CDR2 as FYNNEI. The CDR3 has 10 residues if both end residues are counted. The CDR3 sequence is CASLGRALSA.

V gene TRBV25-1 combines with J gene TRBJ1-2, with a weak D call TRBD1 (6 bases). Looked up from germline, CDR1 is MGHDK and CDR2 is SYGVNS. With 6 bases removed from V and 3 bases from J, the gap between germline ends came to 11 bases. The CDR3 covers 13 residues. CDR3 nucleotides: TGTGCCAGCAGCCGAAACAGGGACTATGGCTACACCTTC. Translated, it gives CASSRNRDYGYTF.

The chain joins TRBV28 to TRBJ1-1; D perhaps matches TRBD1 (5 bases). Germline V gives CDR1 MDHEN, CDR2 SYDVKM. The CDR3 is made up of 15 amino acids. With 0 bases removed from V and 1 base from J, the gap between germline ends came to 9 bases. In DNA form, the CDR3 reads TGTGCCAGCAGTTTATGGGCGGGACCGAACACTGAAGCTTTCTTT. It specifies CASSLWAGPNTEAFF.

The chain links TRBV19 to TRBJ2-1; the match to TRBD2 covers 12 bases. Germline V gene lookup returns CDR1 LNHDA and CDR2 SQIVND (reference sequence). This CDR3 region has 15 residues. V dropped 4 bases and J dropped 3; count of bases not matched to a gene: 1. CDR3 sequence: CASSRLAGDYNEQFF. The CDR3 DNA reads as TGTGCCAGTAGTAGACTAGCGGGGGACTACAATGAGCAGTTCTTC.

The chain carries TRBV11-2 and TRBJ1-1; D not certain. This CDR3 has 13 amino acids. CDR1 and CDR2 from the germline V gene are SGHAT and FQNNGV. Trimming shortened V by 5 bases and J by 1 base, and 8 bases separated the two germline ends. CDR3 residues: CASSPTSNTEAFF. The CDR3 region has the DNA TGTGCCAGCAGCCCGACTTCGAACACTGAAGCTTTCTTT.

V is TRBV5-1 and J is TRBJ2-3; D remains ambiguous. The CDR3 runs 12 residues. The ends were cut back, 2 bases at V and 7 bases at J, with 8 bases in the middle. In germline, CDR1 is SGHRS, CDR2 YFSETQ. CDR3 amino acids: CASSFDSNTQYF. Written as DNA, the CDR3 is TGCGCCAGCAGCTTCGACTCCAATACGCAGTATTTT.

This chain joins TRBV6-5 and TRBJ2-7; D perhaps matches TRBD1 (5 bases). V lost 4 bases and J lost 2, with 18 bases in between. The CDR3 totals 16 residues. The V gene's germline CDR1 is MNHEY and CDR2 SVGAGI. The CDR3 spells CASSLTRQPIPYEQYF. The CDR3, as DNA: TGTGCCAGCAGTTTGACTCGACAGCCTATTCCCTACGAGCAGTACTTC.

This clone was recorded once. The V call is TRBV27, the J call TRBJ2-3; tentative D call: TRBD1 (6 bases). CDR3 size: 17 residues. Trimming took 2 bases from V and 1 from J, leaving 16 bases between them. Germline loops: CDR1 MNHEY, CDR2 SMNVEV (reference sequence). The CDR3 DNA follows: TGTGCCAGCAGTTTAGGGGCAACAGGGTTACGCACAGATACGCAGTATTTT. Translating gives CASSLGATGLRTDTQYF.

The CDR3 DNA reads as TGTGCCAGCAGCTTTTGGGAGGGATACACAGATACGCAGTATTTT. It specifies CASSFWEGYTDTQYF. The J gene is TRBJ2-3, the V gene TRBV7-9, with 7 bases matching TRBD2. V shed 3 bases, J shed 2 bases, and the junction held 5 bases outside the gene matches. CDR3 size: 15 residues. Germline CDR1 reads SEHNR; CDR2 reads FQNEAQ (reference sequence). The complete variable domain, with remaining parts taken from reference TRBV7-9 and TRBJ2-3, reads DTGVSQNPRHKITKRGQNVTFRCDPISEHNRLYWYRQTLGQGPEFLTYFQNEAQLEKSRLLSDRFSAERPKGSFSTLEIQRTEQGDSAMYLCASSFWEGYTDTQYFGPGTRLTVL.

V is TRBV4-1 and J is TRBJ2-1, with D possibly TRBD1 on 6 matching bases. The CDR3 totals 12 residues. Trimming shortened V by 6 bases and J by 6 bases, and 9 bases separated the two germline ends. Germline CDR1 reads MGHRA; CDR2 reads YSYEKL. The CDR3 DNA sequence: TGCGCCAGCAGACAGGGCTCCAATGAGCAGTTCTTC. Translation gives CASRQGSNEQFF.

The chain carries TRBV10-2 and TRBJ2-7; TRBD2 is a possible D gene (5 bases). CDR3 length: 14 amino acids. Germline-derived CDR1 and CDR2 are WSHSY and SAAADI. V dropped 1 base and J dropped 0 bases, with 7 bases sitting between them. The CDR3 loop reads CASSEYRDSYEQYF. The CDR3 bases are TGCGCCAGCAGTGAGTACCGGGACTCCTACGAGCAGTACTTC.

The chain is built from TRBV9 and TRBJ1-1; D is perhaps TRBD1 (5 bases). V dropped 0 bases and J dropped 5 bases, with 11 bases sitting between them. CDR1 is SGDLS and CDR2 is YYNGEE in the germline V gene. The CDR3 contains 14 residues. The CDR3 loop is CASSVGGIGTEAFF. CDR3 DNA: TGTGCCAGCAGCGTAGGGGGCATAGGTACTGAAGCTTTCTTT.

This clone appeared once. V gene TRBV19 combines with J gene TRBJ2-5, with 10 nucleotides matching TRBD1. The V gene's germline CDR1 is LNHDA and CDR2 SQIVND (reference sequence). There are 17 residues in the CDR3. J was trimmed by 4 bases and V by 5 bases; bases with no gene match: 13. The CDR3 is CASSPSQGQGKRETQYF. In nucleotides, the CDR3 is TGTGCCAGTAGTCCCTCCCAGGGACAGGGGAAGCGAGAGACCCAGTACTTC. Full variable domain (rest looked up from reference TRBV19 and TRBJ2-5): DGGITQSPKYLFRKEGQNVTLSCEQNLNHDAMYWYRQDPGQGLRLIYYSQIVNDFQKGDIAEGYSVSREKKESFPLTVTSAQKNPTAFYLCASSPSQGQGKRETQYFGPGTRLLVL.

The rearrangement uses TRBV19 and TRBJ2-3; 7 positions match TRBD2. CDR1 LNHDA and CDR2 SQIVND come from the germline V gene (reference sequence). CDR3 length equals 15 residues. The ends lost 11 bases at V and 0 bases at J; junction bases unmatched: 11. The CDR3 coding sequence is TGTGCCTCCGCCCCGGGGGGAGTTAGCACAGATACGCAGTATTTT. It specifies CASAPGGVSTDTQYF.

The rearrangement uses TRBV27 and TRBJ1-1; a possible D gene is TRBD1 (5 bases). This CDR3 is 15 amino acids long. Germline assignment: CDR1 MNHEY and CDR2 SMNVEV (reference sequence). Trimming took 3 bases from V and 11 from J, leaving 22 bases between them. The CDR3 here is CASSFNRWGPVGAFF. As DNA, the CDR3 is TGTGCCAGCAGTTTTAATCGGTGGGGCCCCGTTGGGGCTTTCTTT.

The CDR3 DNA follows: TGTGCCAGCAGCTTAGATTATGGACAAGGGATTTGGGCGAACACTGAAGCTTTCTTT. Translating gives CASSLDYGQGIWANTEAFF. V usage is TRBV7-9 and J usage is TRBJ1-1; maybe TRBD1 (5 bases). The V end lost 1 base, the J end lost 1 base, and 22 bases lay between the germline ends. The CDR3 is 19 amino acids. The V gene's germline CDR1 is SEHNR and CDR2 FQNEAQ (reference sequence).

J is TRBJ1-2 and V is TRBV9; 7 positions agree with TRBD1. Germline V gene lookup returns CDR1 SGDLS and CDR2 YYNGEE. V gave up 2 bases and J gave up 7 bases; unmatched junction bases: 5. The CDR3 is 13 residues long. CDR3 amino acids: CASSVGTASGYTF. CDR3 DNA: TGTGCCAGCAGCGTTGGGACAGCTAGTGGCTACACCTTC.

There are a few counts of this clone. The chain joins TRBV14 to TRBJ1-1, with D tentatively TRBD1 (5 bases). Germline assignment: CDR1 SGHDN and CDR2 FVKESK. Trimming left V 4 bases short and J 4 bases short, with 7 bases between. The CDR3 has 12 residues. The chain's CDR3 is CASSRGATEAFF. The DNA for the CDR3 is TGTGCCAGCAGCCGCGGGGCCACTGAAGCTTTCTTT. Complete variable domain (other parts from reference TRBV14 and TRBJ1-1): EAGVTQFPSHSVIEKGQTVTLRCDPISGHDNLYWYRRVMGKEIKFLLHFVKESKQDESGMPNNRFLAERTGGTYSTLKVQPAELEDSGVYFCASSRGATEAFFGQGTRLTVV.